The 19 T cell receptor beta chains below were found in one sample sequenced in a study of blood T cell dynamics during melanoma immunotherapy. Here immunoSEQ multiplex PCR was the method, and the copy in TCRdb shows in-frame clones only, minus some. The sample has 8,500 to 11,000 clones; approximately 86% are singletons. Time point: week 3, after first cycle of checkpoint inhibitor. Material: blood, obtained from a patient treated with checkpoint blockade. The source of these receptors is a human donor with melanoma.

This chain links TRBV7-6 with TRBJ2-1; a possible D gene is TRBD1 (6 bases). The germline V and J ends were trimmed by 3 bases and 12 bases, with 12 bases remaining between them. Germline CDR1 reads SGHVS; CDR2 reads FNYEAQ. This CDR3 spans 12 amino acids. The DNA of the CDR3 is TGTGCCAGCAGCTTCCACGGACAGAGGCAGTTCTTC. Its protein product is CASSFHGQRQFF.

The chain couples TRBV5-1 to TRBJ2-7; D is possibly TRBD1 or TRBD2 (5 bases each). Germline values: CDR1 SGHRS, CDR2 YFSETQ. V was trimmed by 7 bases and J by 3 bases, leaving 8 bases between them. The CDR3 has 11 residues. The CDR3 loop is CASGTGYEQYF. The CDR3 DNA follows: TGCGCCAGCGGGACGGGCTACGAGCAGTACTTC. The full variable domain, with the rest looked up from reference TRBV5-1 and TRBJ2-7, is KAGVTQTPRYLIKTRGQQVTLSCSPISGHRSVSWYQQTPGQGLQFLFEYFSETQRNKGNFPGRFSGRQFSNSRSEMNVSTLELGDSALYLCASGTGYEQYFGPGTRLTVT.

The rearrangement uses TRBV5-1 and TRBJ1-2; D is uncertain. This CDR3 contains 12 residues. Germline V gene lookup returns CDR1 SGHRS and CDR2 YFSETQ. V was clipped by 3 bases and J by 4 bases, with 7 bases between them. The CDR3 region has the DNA TGCGCCAGCAGCTCCGGCGCCTATGGCTACACCTTC. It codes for CASSSGAYGYTF.

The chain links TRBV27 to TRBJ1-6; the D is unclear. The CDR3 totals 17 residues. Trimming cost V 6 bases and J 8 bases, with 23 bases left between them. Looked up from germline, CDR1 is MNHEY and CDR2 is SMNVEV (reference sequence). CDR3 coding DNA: TGTGCCAGCAGCATACAGATGGAGGTCCCGGGCGATTCACCCCTCCACTTT. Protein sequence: CASSIQMEVPGDSPLHF.

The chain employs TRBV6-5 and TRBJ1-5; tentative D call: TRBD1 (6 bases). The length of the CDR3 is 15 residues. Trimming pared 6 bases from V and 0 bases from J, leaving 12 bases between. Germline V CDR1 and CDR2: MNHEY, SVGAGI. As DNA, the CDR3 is TGTGCCAGCAGGATAGACAGGTATAGCAATCAGCCCCAGCATTTT. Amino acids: CASRIDRYSNQPQHF.

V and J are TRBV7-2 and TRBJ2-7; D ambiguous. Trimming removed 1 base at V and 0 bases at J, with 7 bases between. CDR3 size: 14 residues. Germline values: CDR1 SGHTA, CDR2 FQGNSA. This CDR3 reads CASSLDFGSYEQYF. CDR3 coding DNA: TGTGCCAGCAGCTTAGATTTTGGCTCCTACGAGCAGTACTTC.

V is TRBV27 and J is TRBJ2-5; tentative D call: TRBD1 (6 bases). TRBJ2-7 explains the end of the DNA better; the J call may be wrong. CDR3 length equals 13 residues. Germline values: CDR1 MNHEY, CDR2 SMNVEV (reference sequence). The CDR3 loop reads CASRRTGTYEQYF. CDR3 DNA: TGTGCCAGCAGACGTACAGGGACCTACGAGCAGTACTTC.

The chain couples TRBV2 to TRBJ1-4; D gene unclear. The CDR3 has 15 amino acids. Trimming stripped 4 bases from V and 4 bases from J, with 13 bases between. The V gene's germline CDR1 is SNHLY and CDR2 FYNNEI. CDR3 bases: TGTGCCAGCAGTGCCGACCAGTCAAGTAATGAAAAACTGTTTTTT. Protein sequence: CASSADQSSNEKLFF.

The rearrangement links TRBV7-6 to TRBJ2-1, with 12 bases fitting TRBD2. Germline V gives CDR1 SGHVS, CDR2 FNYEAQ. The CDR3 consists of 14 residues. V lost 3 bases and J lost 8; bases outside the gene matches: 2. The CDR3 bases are TGTGCCAGCAGCTTGACTAGCGGGAGTTATGAGCAGTTCTTC. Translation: CASSLTSGSYEQFF.

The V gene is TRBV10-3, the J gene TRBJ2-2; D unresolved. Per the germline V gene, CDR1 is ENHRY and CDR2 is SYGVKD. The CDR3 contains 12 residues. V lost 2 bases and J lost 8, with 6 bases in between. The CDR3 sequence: CAISESIGELFF. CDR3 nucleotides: TGTGCCATCAGTGAGAGTATAGGGGAGCTGTTTTTT.

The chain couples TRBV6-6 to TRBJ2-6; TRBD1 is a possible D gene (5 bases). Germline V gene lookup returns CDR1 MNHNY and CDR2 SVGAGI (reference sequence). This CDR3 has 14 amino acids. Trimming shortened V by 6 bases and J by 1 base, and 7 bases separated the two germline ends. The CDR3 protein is CASSAGSGANVLTF. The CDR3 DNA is TGTGCCAGCAGCGCAGGGTCTGGGGCCAACGTCCTGACTTTC.

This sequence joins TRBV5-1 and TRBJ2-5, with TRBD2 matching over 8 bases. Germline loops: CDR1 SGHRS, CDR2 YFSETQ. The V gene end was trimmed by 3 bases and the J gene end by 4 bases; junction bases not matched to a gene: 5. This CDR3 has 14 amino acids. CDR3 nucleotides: TGCGCCAGCAGCTCGACTAGCGCCGGAGAGACCCAGTACTTC. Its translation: CASSSTSAGETQYF.

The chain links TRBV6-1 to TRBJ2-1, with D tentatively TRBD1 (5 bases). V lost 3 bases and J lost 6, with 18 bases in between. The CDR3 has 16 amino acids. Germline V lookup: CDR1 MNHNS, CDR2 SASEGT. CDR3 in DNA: TGTGCCAGCAGTGAGCACTCAGGGCGAGGTGTCAATGAGCAGTTCTTC. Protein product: CASSEHSGRGVNEQFF.

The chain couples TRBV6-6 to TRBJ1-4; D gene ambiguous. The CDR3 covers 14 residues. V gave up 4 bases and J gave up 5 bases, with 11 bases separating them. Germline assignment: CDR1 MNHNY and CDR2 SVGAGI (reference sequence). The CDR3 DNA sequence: TGTGCCAGCAGTTGGAGATCCTTGAATGAAAAACTGTTTTTT. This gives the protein CASSWRSLNEKLFF.

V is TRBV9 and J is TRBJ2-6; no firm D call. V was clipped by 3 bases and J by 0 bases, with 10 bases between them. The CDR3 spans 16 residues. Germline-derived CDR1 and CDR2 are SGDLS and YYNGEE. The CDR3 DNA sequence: TGTGCCAGCAGCGAGAGCCGTCGCTCTGGGGCCAACGTCCTGACTTTC. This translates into CASSESRRSGANVLTF.

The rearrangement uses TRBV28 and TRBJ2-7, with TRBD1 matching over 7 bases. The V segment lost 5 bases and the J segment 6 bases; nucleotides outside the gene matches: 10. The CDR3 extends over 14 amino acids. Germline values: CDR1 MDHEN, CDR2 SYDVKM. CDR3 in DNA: TGTGCCAGCAGTCGAAGAGGGGGCAGGGGCGAGCAGTACTTC. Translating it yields CASSRRGGRGEQYF.

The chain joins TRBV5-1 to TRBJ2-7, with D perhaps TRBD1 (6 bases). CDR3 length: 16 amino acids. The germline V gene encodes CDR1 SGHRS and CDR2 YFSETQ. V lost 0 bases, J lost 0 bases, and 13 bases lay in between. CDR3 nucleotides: TGCGCCAGCAGCTTGGCCTATCGGACAGCCTCCTACGAGCAGTACTTC. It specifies CASSLAYRTASYEQYF.

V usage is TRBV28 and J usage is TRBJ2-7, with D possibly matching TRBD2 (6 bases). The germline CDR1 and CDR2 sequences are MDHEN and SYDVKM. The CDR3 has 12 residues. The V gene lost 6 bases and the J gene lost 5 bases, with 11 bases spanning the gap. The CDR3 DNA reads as TGTGCCAGCAGGCGGGACGTCCACGAGCAGTACTTC. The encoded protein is CASRRDVHEQYF.

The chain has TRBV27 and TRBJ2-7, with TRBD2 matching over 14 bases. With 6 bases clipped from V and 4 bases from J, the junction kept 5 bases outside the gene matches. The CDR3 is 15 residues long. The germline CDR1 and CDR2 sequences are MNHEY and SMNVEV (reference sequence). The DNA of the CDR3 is TGTGCCAGCAGGGAGGGACTAGCGGGAGTATACGAGCAGTACTTC. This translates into CASREGLAGVYEQYF.